A single sample gave rise to the 9 T cell receptor beta chains below, sequenced in a study of cytomegalovirus exposure and HLA in healthy donors. It was with 60 Vbeta and 13 Jbeta primers that the PCR ran. Sequenced by immunoSEQ multiplex PCR; TCRdb stores in-frame clones only, minus some. This sample has approximately 170,000 clones, with over 65% found just once. The sample consisted of PBMCs. These TCRs come from a female donor in good health and CMV-seronegative.

Points on this clone: Different DNA sequences within this sample yield the same CDR3. The chain links TRBV7-9 to TRBJ2-2, with D unresolved. This CDR3 comprises 13 residues. CDR1 SEHNR and CDR2 FQNEAQ come from the germline V gene (reference sequence). Trimming removed 2 bases at V and 2 bases at J, with 3 bases between. DNA of the CDR3: TGTGCCAGCAGCTTACTTAACACCGGGGAGCTGTTTTTT. It yields the protein CASSLLNTGELFF.

CDR3 nucleotide sequence: TGTGCCAGCAGCCCGGACCCACTAGCGAAAGCCACCGGGGAGCTGTTTTTT. Translating gives CASSPDPLAKATGELFF. The chain recombines TRBV5-4 with TRBJ2-2; TRBD2 agrees at 7 bases. The CDR3 consists of 17 residues. Germline loops: CDR1 SGHNT, CDR2 YYREEE (reference sequence). The junction had 13 bases not matched to a gene; V was cut back by 4 bases and J by 4 bases.

The rearrangement uses TRBV27 and TRBJ1-1, with TRBD1 matching 8 bases. CDR1 is MNHEY and CDR2 is SMNVEV in the germline V gene (reference sequence). The CDR3 consists of 15 residues. With V trimmed by 6 bases and J by 4 bases, 10 bases remained unmatched. CDR3: CASRLTGGVSTEAFF. CDR3 DNA sequence: TGTGCCAGCAGACTTACAGGGGGAGTAAGCACTGAAGCTTTCTTT.

The chain combines TRBV9 with TRBJ2-3, with 11 bases fitting TRBD2. CDR1 and CDR2 (germline): SGDLS, YYNGEE. The V gene end was trimmed by 3 bases and the J gene end by 6 bases; junction bases not matched to a gene: 6. This CDR3 contains 15 residues. As DNA, the CDR3 is TGTGCCAGCAGCGAGGTACTAGCGGGAGTGGATACGCAGTATTTT. It encodes CASSEVLAGVDTQYF.

The chain is built from TRBV5-6 and TRBJ2-1; D is ambiguous. The germline V gene has CDR1 SGHDT and CDR2 YYEEEE. V was cut by 10 bases and J by 4 bases, with 9 bases left in between. The CDR3 extends over 11 amino acids. CDR3 residues: CADTRYNEQFF. CDR3 sequence (DNA): TGTGCCGACACCAGATACAATGAGCAGTTCTTC.

V gene TRBV5-8 combines with J gene TRBJ2-5; D perhaps matches TRBD1 (6 bases). The DNA matches TRBJ2-7 better at its end, which makes the J call doubtful. The V gene's germline CDR1 is SGHTS and CDR2 YDEGEE. The CDR3 loop spans 12 amino acids. The CDR3 reads CASSSTGYEQYF. CDR3 in DNA: TGTGCCAGCAGCTCCACAGGGTACGAGCAGTACTTC.

The V gene is TRBV9, the J gene TRBJ2-2; 8 bases fit TRBD1. The CDR3 covers 14 residues. V lost 4 bases to trimming and J lost 7 bases; unmatched junction nucleotides: 6. Looked up from germline, CDR1 is SGDLS and CDR2 is YYNGEE. Here the CDR3 reads CASSFSGGIGELFF. The CDR3, as DNA: TGTGCCAGCAGCTTTTCAGGGGGCATCGGGGAGCTGTTTTTT.

The rearrangement uses TRBV5-1 and TRBJ2-7, with D uncertain. CDR3 length: 15 residues. The germline V and J ends were trimmed by 0 bases and 5 bases, with 15 bases remaining between them. The germline gives CDR1 SGHRS, CDR2 YFSETQ. The chain's CDR3 is CASSLEKESRHEQYF. The CDR3 nucleotides read TGCGCCAGCAGCTTGGAGAAAGAGTCGCGCCACGAGCAGTACTTC.

V gene TRBV5-1 combines with J gene TRBJ1-4; D remains ambiguous. This CDR3 has 14 amino acids. CDR1 and CDR2 (germline): SGHRS, YFSETQ. Trimming cost V 2 bases and J 3 bases, with 8 bases left between them. The CDR3 is CASSLERANEKLFF. The CDR3 coding sequence is TGCGCCAGCAGCTTAGAGAGGGCTAATGAAAAACTGTTTTTT.